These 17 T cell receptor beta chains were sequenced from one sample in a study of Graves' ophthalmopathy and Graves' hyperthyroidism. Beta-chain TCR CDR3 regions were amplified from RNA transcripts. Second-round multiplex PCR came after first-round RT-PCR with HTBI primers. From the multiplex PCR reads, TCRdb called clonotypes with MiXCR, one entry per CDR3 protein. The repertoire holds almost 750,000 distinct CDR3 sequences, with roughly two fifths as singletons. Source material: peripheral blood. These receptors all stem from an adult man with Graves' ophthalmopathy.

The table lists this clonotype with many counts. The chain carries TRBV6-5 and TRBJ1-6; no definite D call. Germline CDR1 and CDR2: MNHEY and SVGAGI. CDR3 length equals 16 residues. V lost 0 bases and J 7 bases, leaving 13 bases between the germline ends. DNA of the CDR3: TGTGCCAGCAGTTACTCCGCCCGGCAATGGAATTCACCCCTCCACTTT. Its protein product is CASSYSARQWNSPLHF.

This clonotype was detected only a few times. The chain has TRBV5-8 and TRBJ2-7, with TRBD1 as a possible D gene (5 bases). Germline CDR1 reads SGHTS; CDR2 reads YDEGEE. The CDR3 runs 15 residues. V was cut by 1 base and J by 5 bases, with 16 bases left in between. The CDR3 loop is CASSLSIGVVHEQYF. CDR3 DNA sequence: TGTGCCAGCAGCTTGTCGATAGGGGTGGTACACGAGCAGTACTTC.

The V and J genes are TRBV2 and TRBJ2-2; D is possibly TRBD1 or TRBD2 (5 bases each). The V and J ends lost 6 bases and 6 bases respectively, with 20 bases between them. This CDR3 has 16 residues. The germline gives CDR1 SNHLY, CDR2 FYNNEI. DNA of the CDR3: TGTGCCAGCAGAGTCCACCGGGACCCAACACCCGGGGAGCTGTTTTTT. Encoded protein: CASRVHRDPTPGELFF.

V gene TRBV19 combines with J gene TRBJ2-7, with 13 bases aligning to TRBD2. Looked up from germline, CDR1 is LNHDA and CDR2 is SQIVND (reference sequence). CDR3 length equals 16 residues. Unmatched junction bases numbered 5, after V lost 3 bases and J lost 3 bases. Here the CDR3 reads CASSIKGLAGIYEQYF. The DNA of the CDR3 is TGTGCCAGTAGTATCAAGGGACTAGCGGGAATCTACGAGCAGTACTTC.

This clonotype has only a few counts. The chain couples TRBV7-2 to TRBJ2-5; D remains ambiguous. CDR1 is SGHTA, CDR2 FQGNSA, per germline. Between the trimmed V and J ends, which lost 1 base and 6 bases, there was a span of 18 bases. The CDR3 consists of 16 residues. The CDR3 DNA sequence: TGTGCCAGCAGCTTAGTATTGGTTAGTGGGGTGAAGACCCAGTACTTC. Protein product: CASSLVLVSGVKTQYF.

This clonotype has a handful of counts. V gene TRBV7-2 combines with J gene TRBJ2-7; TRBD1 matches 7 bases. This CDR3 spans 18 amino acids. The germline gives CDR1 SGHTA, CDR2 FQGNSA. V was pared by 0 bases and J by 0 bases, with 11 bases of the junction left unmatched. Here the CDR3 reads CASSLAPTGTASSYEQYF. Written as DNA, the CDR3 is TGTGCCAGCAGCTTAGCCCCCACCGGGACAGCTAGCTCCTACGAGCAGTACTTC.

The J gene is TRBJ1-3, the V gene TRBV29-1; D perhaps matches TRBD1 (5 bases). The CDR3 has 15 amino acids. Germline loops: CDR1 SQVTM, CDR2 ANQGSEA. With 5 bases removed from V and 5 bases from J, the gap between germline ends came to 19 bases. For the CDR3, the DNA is TGCAGCGTTTCCGGGACTATAAGTTCGCGAAACACCATATATTTT. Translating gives CSVSGTISSRNTIYF. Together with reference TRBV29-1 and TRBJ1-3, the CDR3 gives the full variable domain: SAVISQKPSRDICQRGTSLTIQCQVDSQVTMMFWYRQQPGQSLTLIATANQGSEATYESGFVIDKFPISRPNLTFSTLTVSNMSPEDSSIYLCSVSGTISSRNTIYFGEGSWLTVV.

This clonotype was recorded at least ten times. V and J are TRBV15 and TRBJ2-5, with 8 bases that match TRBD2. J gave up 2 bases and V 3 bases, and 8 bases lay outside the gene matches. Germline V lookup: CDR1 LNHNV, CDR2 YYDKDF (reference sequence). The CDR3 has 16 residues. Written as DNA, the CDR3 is TGTGCCACCAGCAGGTTCCGGGAGGGCCGACAAGAGACCCAGTACTTC. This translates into CATSRFREGRQETQYF.

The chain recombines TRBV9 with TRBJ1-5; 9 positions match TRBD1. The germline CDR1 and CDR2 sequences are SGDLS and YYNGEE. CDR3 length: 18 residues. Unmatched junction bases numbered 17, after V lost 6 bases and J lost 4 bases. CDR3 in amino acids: CASINRGRTVWGNQPQHF. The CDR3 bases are TGTGCCAGCATAAACAGGGGGCGGACCGTCTGGGGAAATCAGCCCCAGCATTTT.

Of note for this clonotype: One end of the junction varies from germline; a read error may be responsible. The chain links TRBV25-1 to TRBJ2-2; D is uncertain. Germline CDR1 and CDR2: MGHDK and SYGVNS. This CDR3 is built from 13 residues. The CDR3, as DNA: TGTGCCACCAGTGATTTTTTTCCCGGGGAGCTGTTTTTT. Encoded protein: CATSDFFPGELFF.

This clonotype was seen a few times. DNA for the CDR3: TGCAGTGCTACCAAGTCCCGGGACAGACCTAGCTCCTATAATTCACCCCTCCACTTT. It encodes CSATKSRDRPSSYNSPLHF. The rearrangement joins TRBV20-1 to TRBJ1-6, with TRBD1 identical over 7 bases. V dropped 4 bases and J dropped 0; count of bases not matched to a gene: 15. The CDR3 totals 19 residues. The germline gives CDR1 DFQATT, CDR2 SNEGSKA (reference sequence).

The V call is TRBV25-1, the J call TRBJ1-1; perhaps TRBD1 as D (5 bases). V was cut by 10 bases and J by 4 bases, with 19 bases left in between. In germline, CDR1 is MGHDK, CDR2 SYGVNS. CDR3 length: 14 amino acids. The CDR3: CATSSLGGTTEAFF. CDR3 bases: TGTGCCACCAGCAGCTTGGGTGGGACCACTGAAGCTTTCTTT.

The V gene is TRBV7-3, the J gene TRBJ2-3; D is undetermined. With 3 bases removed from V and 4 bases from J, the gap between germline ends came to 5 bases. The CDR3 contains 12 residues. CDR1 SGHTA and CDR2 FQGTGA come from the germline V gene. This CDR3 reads CASSLSPDTQYF. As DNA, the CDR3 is TGTGCCAGCAGCTTGTCCCCAGATACGCAGTATTTT.

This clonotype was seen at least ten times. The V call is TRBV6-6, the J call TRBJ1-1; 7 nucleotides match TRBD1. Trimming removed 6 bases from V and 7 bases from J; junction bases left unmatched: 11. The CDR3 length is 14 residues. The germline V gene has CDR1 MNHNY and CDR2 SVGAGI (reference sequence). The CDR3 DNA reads TGTGCCAGCAGCTCTGTTAGGGGGCTAAGTGAAGCTTTCTTT. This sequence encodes CASSSVRGLSEAFF.

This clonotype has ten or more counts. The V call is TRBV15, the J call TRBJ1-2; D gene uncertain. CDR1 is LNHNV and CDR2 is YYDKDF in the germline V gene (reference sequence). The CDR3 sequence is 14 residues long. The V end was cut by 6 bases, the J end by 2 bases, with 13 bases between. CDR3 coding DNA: TGTGCCACCAGAGACCTTACTAAAAACTATGGCTACACCTTC. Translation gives CATRDLTKNYGYTF.

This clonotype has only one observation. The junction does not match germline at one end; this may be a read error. The chain's CDR3 is CASSGWDYVQYF. CDR3 nucleotides: TGTGCTAGCAGTGGATGGGATTACGTGCAGTACTTC. The genes are TRBV2 and TRBJ2-7; no firm D call. Germline CDR1 reads SNHLY; CDR2 reads FYNNEI. This CDR3 region has 12 residues.

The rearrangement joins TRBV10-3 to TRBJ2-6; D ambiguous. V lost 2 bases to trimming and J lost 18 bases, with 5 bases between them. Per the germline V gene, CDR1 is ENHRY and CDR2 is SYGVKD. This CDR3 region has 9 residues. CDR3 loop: CAISEEQTF. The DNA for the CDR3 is TGTGCCATCAGTGAGGAACAGACTTTC.